Given below is one T cell receptor beta chain in context. The antigen remains undetermined. A universal primer site was added by template switching, and unique molecular identifiers were carried by the cDNA. TCRdb fed the 5' RACE reads into MiXCR, producing one record per CDR3 protein. There are about 690,000 distinct CDR3 sequences in the sample; 21% occur only once, and 4% to 5.5% lies in the top ten. This sample was included in a study of identical twins. V was trimmed by 11 bases and J by 5 bases, leaving 15 bases between them. Germline lookup yields CDR1 ENHRY and CDR2 SYGVKD. This CDR3 is 13 amino acids long. Study-wide results and limits: Conclusions came from cross-sectional statistical analysis, not from following the same donors.

These data were likewise used in another study, on T cells expressing NK-cell markers.

The chain is built from TRBV10-3 and TRBJ1-4; tentative D call: TRBD1 (5 bases). This clonotype originated in a young woman in good health. Sequencing was done on a sample of PBMCs. This chain's CDR3 is CAAARGRNEKLFF. Here the CDR3 DNA reads TGTGCCGCTGCGAGGGGCCGGAATGAAAAACTGTTTTTT.